These 4 T cell receptor beta chains were sequenced from one sample in a study of T cell responses to AZD1222 COVID-19 vaccine. Produced via immunoSEQ multiplex PCR; TCRdb's table is partial and in-frame only. The top ten clones hold about 17% of a sample with over 85,000 clones, 88% of them seen once. Sequencing was performed on peripheral blood, taken 28 days after the second AZD1222 dose. Every receptor here comes from an adult who received the AZD1222 COVID-19 vaccine.

V and J are TRBV5-1 and TRBJ2-5, with 7 bases lining up with TRBD1. The length of the CDR3 is 13 residues. Looked up from germline, CDR1 is SGHRS and CDR2 is YFSETQ. Trimming removed 5 bases from V and 5 bases from J; junction bases left unmatched: 6. DNA for the CDR3: TGCGCCAGCAGATTAGGGGGCGGGGAGACCCAGTACTTC. Encoded protein: CASRLGGGETQYF.

This rearrangement joins TRBV2 to TRBJ2-7, with TRBD1 identical over 7 bases. The CDR3 runs to 14 residues. V shed 9 bases and J 2 bases; nucleotides not matched to a gene: 10. Germline CDR1 and CDR2: SNHLY and FYNNEI. The CDR3 region has the DNA TGTGCCAGTTCAAACAGGGGCCCTCCCTACGAGCAGTACTTC. It encodes CASSNRGPPYEQYF.

The chain is built from TRBV2 and TRBJ2-7; 13 bases align to TRBD2. The CDR3 is made up of 15 amino acids. V trimming: 5 bases; J trimming: 5 bases; junction bases outside the gene matches: 6. Germline values: CDR1 SNHLY, CDR2 FYNNEI. The CDR3 reads CASSRGLAGLHEQYF. The CDR3 nucleotides are TGTGCCAGCAGTCGGGGACTAGCGGGACTCCACGAGCAGTACTTC.

The gene calls are TRBV27 and TRBJ1-6; 11 positions match TRBD1. This CDR3 region has 14 residues. The V segment lost 6 bases and the J segment 8 bases; nucleotides outside the gene matches: 3. CDR1 and CDR2 (germline): MNHEY, SMNVEV (reference sequence). CDR3 in amino acids: CASRRDRGYSPLHF. CDR3 nucleotides: TGTGCCAGCAGGAGGGACAGGGGGTATTCACCCCTCCACTTT.